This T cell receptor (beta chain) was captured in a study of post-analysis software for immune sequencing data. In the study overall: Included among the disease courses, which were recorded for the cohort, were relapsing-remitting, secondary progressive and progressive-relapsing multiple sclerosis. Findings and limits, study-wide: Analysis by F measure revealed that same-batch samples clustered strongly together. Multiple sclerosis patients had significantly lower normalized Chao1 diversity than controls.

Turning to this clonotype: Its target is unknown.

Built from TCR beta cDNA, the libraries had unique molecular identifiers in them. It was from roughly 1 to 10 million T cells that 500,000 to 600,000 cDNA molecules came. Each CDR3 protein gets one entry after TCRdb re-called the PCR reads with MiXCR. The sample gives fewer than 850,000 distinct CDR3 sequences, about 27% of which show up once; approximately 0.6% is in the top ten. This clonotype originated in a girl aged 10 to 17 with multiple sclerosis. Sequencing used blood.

CDR3 in DNA: TGTGCCAGCAGGCAGGGGACCCTGAACACTGAAGCTTTCTTT. Its translation is CASRQGTLNTEAFF. The rearrangement links TRBV6-1 to TRBJ1-1; D may be TRBD1 (6 bases). The CDR3 consists of 14 residues. V lost 6 bases and J 0 bases, leaving 11 bases between the germline ends. CDR1 MNHNS and CDR2 SASEGT come from the germline V gene.